This TCR beta chain was identified in a study of blood T cell repertoires in COVID-19. Whole-study context: Italy, Spain and the United States were the sources of the convalescent and acute COVID-19 samples. Nucleic acid was either cDNA or gDNA, and it came from T cells, B-cell-depleted T cells, or PBMCs.

Assay used: immunoSEQ multiplex PCR; TCRdb lists only in-frame clones, some missing. The sample lists around 250,000 clones; around 82% were seen once. Germline CDR1 reads SEHNR; CDR2 reads FQNEAQ (reference sequence). The V segment lost 5 bases and the J segment 0 bases; nucleotides outside the gene matches: 7. This CDR3 comprises 15 residues. The sample was peripheral blood. The chain employs TRBV7-9 and TRBJ2-7; 7 positions match TRBD2. This TCR came from a human donor in a cohort sampled during active COVID-19. The CDR3 nucleotides are TGTGCCAGCAGCCAGGGAGGGATCAGCTCCTACGAGCAGTACTTC. The encoded protein is CASSQGGISSYEQYF.